The 11 T cell receptor beta chains below all came from one sample that was sequenced in a study of T cells in Graves' hyperthyroidism and ophthalmopathy. The CDR3 regions of TCR beta were amplified from RNA transcripts. Initially, a first-round RT-PCR of the TCR CDR3 employed the HTBI primer set. TCRdb ran MiXCR on the multiplex PCR reads and lists one entry per CDR3 protein. The sample contains 50,000 to 60,000 distinct CDR3 sequences, roughly 49% of which appear only once. Sample: blood. The receptors here all came from a woman in her 30s with Graves' ophthalmopathy.

V gene TRBV20-1 combines with J gene TRBJ2-1, with no clear D. This CDR3 is built from 9 residues. V dropped 8 bases and J dropped 1 base, with 0 bases sitting between them. Germline loops: CDR1 DFQATT, CDR2 SNEGSKA (reference sequence). The DNA of the CDR3 is TGCAGTTCCTACAATGAGCAGTTCTTC. It specifies CSSYNEQFF.

This clonotype was seen a single time. The chain uses TRBV7-8 and TRBJ2-7, with TRBD2 matching 14 bases. The length of the CDR3 is 15 residues. V lost 4 bases to trimming and J lost 5 bases; unmatched junction nucleotides: 4. Germline V gene data show CDR1 as SGHVS and CDR2 as FQNEAQ. The chain's CDR3 is CASSWGLAGVNEQYF. CDR3 sequence (DNA): TGTGCCAGCAGCTGGGGACTAGCGGGAGTCAACGAGCAGTACTTC.

In its sample, this clonotype was seen many times. V is TRBV15 and J is TRBJ2-2; D is possibly TRBD1 (6 bases). The CDR3 spans 17 residues. V was cut by 0 bases and J by 2 bases, with 13 bases left in between. Per the germline V gene, CDR1 is LNHNV and CDR2 is YYDKDF (reference sequence). The CDR3 region is CATSRDLGQTNTGELFF. In DNA form, the CDR3 reads TGTGCCACCAGCAGAGATCTAGGACAGACAAACACCGGGGAGCTGTTTTTT. The full variable domain, with the rest looked up from reference TRBV15 and TRBJ2-2, is DAMVIQNPRYQVTQFGKPVTLSCSQTLNHNVMYWYQQKSSQAPKLLFHYYDKDFNNEADTPDNFQSRRPNTSFCFLDIRSPGLGDTAMYLCATSRDLGQTNTGELFFGEGSRLTVL.

This clonotype was picked up many times. The rearrangement joins TRBV20-1 to TRBJ2-7; D is possibly TRBD2 (5 bases). The CDR3 runs to 16 residues. V was clipped by 2 bases and J by 0 bases, with 17 bases between them. CDR1 DFQATT and CDR2 SNEGSKA come from the germline V gene (reference sequence). CDR3 nucleotides: TGCAGTGCTAGAAAGGATCTAGCCTCAAGCTCCTACGAGCAGTACTTC. Protein product: CSARKDLASSSYEQYF.

The chain has TRBV2 and TRBJ1-1, with no clear D. The CDR3 covers 12 residues. V was clipped by 8 bases and J by 6 bases, with 13 bases between them. CDR1 and CDR2 (germline): SNHLY, FYNNEI. The CDR3 sequence: CASGTGSSEAFF. CDR3 DNA: TGTGCCAGCGGTACCGGGAGCTCTGAAGCTTTCTTT.

For this clonotype: This CDR3 fails to terminate in the conserved phenylalanine or tryptophan, so it likely reflects a read error. The chain employs TRBV11-3 and TRBJ1-1, with D possibly being TRBD1 (6 bases). Trimming took 3 bases from V and 0 from J, leaving 23 bases between them. This CDR3 region has 19 residues. Germline V gene data show CDR1 as SGHNT and CDR2 as YENEEA. Written as DNA, the CDR3 is TGTGCCAGCAGCTTGCTACCCTCTTCCCAGGGGCGCGTGAACACTGAAGCTTTCTGC. Translating it yields CASSLLPSSQGRVNTEAFC.

This clonotype was observed many times. The gene calls are TRBV19 and TRBJ1-1; D is ambiguous. The V end lost 0 bases, the J end lost 7 bases, and 9 bases lay between the germline ends. Per the germline V gene, CDR1 is LNHDA and CDR2 is SQIVND (reference sequence). The CDR3 is 13 amino acids. The CDR3, as DNA: TGTGCCAGTAGTATAGATCAATTGGGTGAAGCTTTCTTT. It encodes CASSIDQLGEAFF.

The V and J genes are TRBV11-2 and TRBJ2-7; 11 nucleotides match TRBD2. V shed 0 bases and J 6 bases; nucleotides not matched to a gene: 7. The germline gives CDR1 SGHAT, CDR2 FQNNGV. CDR3 size: 16 residues. The CDR3 loop is CASSLDTSGSGGEQYF. CDR3 in DNA: TGTGCCAGCAGCTTAGATACTAGCGGGAGTGGAGGCGAGCAGTACTTC. Full variable domain (remainder filled in from reference TRBV11-2 and TRBJ2-7): EAGVAQSPRYKIIEKRQSVAFWCNPISGHATLYWYQQILGQGPKLLIQFQNNGVVDDSQLPKDRFSAERLKGVDSTLKIQPAKLEDSAVYLCASSLDTSGSGGEQYFGPGTRLTVT.

V and J are TRBV20-1 and TRBJ1-5; D perhaps matches TRBD1 (5 bases). V dropped 6 bases and J dropped 1 base, with 19 bases sitting between them. The CDR3 has 16 residues. Germline CDR1 is DFQATT and CDR2 is SNEGSKA (reference sequence). For the CDR3, the DNA is TGCAGTGCGAGATCCCCCGGGGCAAGGAGCAATCAGCCCCAGCATTTT. Its translation is CSARSPGARSNQPQHF.

The table lists this clonotype with many counts. V and J are TRBV6-1 and TRBJ2-7, with a possible D match to TRBD2 (7 bases). Germline values: CDR1 MNHNS, CDR2 SASEGT. Between the trimmed V and J ends, which lost 6 bases and 2 bases, there was a span of 11 bases. The CDR3 consists of 13 residues. CDR3 sequence reads: CASRGGGAYEQYF. In DNA, the CDR3 is TGTGCCAGCAGAGGCGGGGGCGCCTACGAGCAGTACTTC.

This clonotype was seen repeatedly, ten times or more. Here the CDR3 DNA reads TGTGCCACCAGCCGCGGACCCGGGAACACTGAAGCTTTCTTT. Translating gives CATSRGPGNTEAFF. V gene TRBV15 combines with J gene TRBJ1-1; D remains unclear. Germline loops: CDR1 LNHNV, CDR2 YYDKDF (reference sequence). The CDR3 consists of 14 residues. The V and J ends lost 5 bases and 1 base respectively, with 11 bases between them.